Shown below are 16 T cell receptor beta chains from a single sample sequenced in a study of shared clonotypes between healthy human individuals. The table came from immunoSEQ multiplex PCR; TCRdb's copy has only in-frame clones and leaves some out. The data contain 2 million to 3 million clones, approximately 94% of them singletons. The sequencing sample was made of naive CD4+ T cells sorted from blood. This sample's subset: CD45RA+ positively selected. Receptor source: a man between 18 and 35 years old in good health.

This chain connects TRBV6-5 to TRBJ2-1; D might be TRBD2 (6 bases). Trimming shortened V by 2 bases and J by 7 bases, and 12 bases separated the two germline ends. CDR1 is MNHEY, CDR2 SVGAGI, per germline. The CDR3 has 14 residues. The chain's CDR3 is CASSYTSGGNEQFF. CDR3 DNA sequence: TGTGCCAGCAGTTACACGTCTGGGGGGAATGAGCAGTTCTTC.

In this sample, this clone turned up a few times. The V call is TRBV28, the J call TRBJ1-1; D gene uncertain. The CDR3 consists of 15 residues. Germline V gene lookup returns CDR1 MDHEN and CDR2 SYDVKM. The ends were cut back, 5 bases at V and 4 bases at J, with 17 bases in the middle. Here the CDR3 DNA reads TGTGCCAGCAGTCCACCACCGGGGTACGGCACTGAAGCTTTCTTT. Its protein is CASSPPPGYGTEAFF.

The rearrangement uses TRBV2 and TRBJ1-1; 7 bases align to TRBD1. J lost 8 bases, V lost 8 bases, and 11 bases had no gene match. Germline CDR1 is SNHLY and CDR2 is FYNNEI. The CDR3 has 13 amino acids. Here the CDR3 DNA reads TGTGCCAGCCAATTGCGACAGGGCCAGGAAGCTTTCTTT. Its translation: CASQLRQGQEAFF.

The chain combines TRBV18 with TRBJ1-1; D is perhaps TRBD1 (6 bases). The V end was cut by 4 bases, the J end by 0 bases, with 15 bases between. The CDR3 is 16 amino acids. Germline values: CDR1 KGHSH, CDR2 LQKENI. The CDR3 protein is CASSLTRDTVNTEAFF. For the CDR3, the DNA is TGTGCCAGCTCACTGACCCGGGACACGGTGAACACTGAAGCTTTCTTT. The variable domain in full, with the rest retrieved from reference TRBV18 and TRBJ1-1, is NAGVMQNPRHLVRRRGQEARLRCSPMKGHSHVYWYRQLPEEGLKFMVYLQKENIIDESGMPKERFSAEFPKEGPSILRIQQVVRGDSAAYFCASSLTRDTVNTEAFFGQGTRLTVV.

This rearrangement joins TRBV10-2 to TRBJ2-5; D ambiguous. V gave up 3 bases and J gave up 7 bases, with 3 bases separating them. CDR1 is WSHSY, CDR2 SAAADI, per germline. This CDR3 has 10 residues. In DNA form, the CDR3 reads TGCGCCAGCAGTGACGGGACCCAGTACTTC. Residues: CASSDGTQYF.

As to this clone: The sample carries other DNA sequences with the same CDR3. The rearrangement joins TRBV14 to TRBJ2-7, with D perhaps TRBD1 (6 bases). The CDR3 is 13 residues long. Germline assignment: CDR1 SGHDN and CDR2 FVKESK. V lost 4 bases and J 5 bases, leaving 12 bases between the germline ends. CDR3 DNA sequence: TGTGCCAGCAGCCTCCTACAGGGTAACGAGCAGTACTTC. Amino acids: CASSLLQGNEQYF.

This chain joins TRBV4-1 and TRBJ2-4; D may be TRBD2 (5 bases). V was shortened by 0 bases and J by 1 base, with 13 bases between the two germline ends. Germline V lookup: CDR1 MGHRA, CDR2 YSYEKL. The CDR3 runs to 17 residues. The CDR3, as DNA: TGCGCCAGCAGCCAAGAATCGAGGGTCCAGGCCAAAAACATTCAGTACTTC. This encodes CASSQESRVQAKNIQYF.

The chain employs TRBV19 and TRBJ2-1; 7 bases match TRBD1. The CDR3 consists of 14 residues. CDR1 and CDR2 (germline): LNHDA, SQIVND (reference sequence). The V segment lost 6 bases and the J segment 7 bases; nucleotides outside the gene matches: 9. CDR3 sequence (DNA): TGTGCCAGTAGCTTAAGGACAGGCGGAAATGAGCAGTTCTTC. Its translation: CASSLRTGGNEQFF.

This clone was observed once. This chain connects TRBV7-9 to TRBJ1-4; the D gene is possibly TRBD1 (5 bases). The CDR3 consists of 13 residues. Germline CDR1 reads SEHNR; CDR2 reads FQNEAQ (reference sequence). Trimming left V 5 bases short and J 8 bases short, with 12 bases between. CDR3 loop: CASSQRGPEKLFF. In DNA, the CDR3 is TGTGCCAGCAGCCAGAGGGGCCCCGAAAAACTGTTTTTT.

This chain joins TRBV4-1 and TRBJ2-7, with 10 bases lining up with TRBD2. After removal of 0 bases from V and 3 bases from J, the junction contained 5 bases not matched to a gene. The CDR3 totals 16 residues. Germline CDR1 reads MGHRA; CDR2 reads YSYEKL. Written as DNA, the CDR3 is TGCGCCAGCAGCCAAGACCTGGAGCGGGAGGGCTACGAGCAGTACTTC. It yields the protein CASSQDLEREGYEQYF.

The CDR3 sequence is CASSESPGNLGYEQYF. The CDR3 DNA follows: TGCGCCAGCAGTGAGTCGCCAGGGAACTTAGGCTACGAGCAGTACTTC. This chain joins TRBV10-1 and TRBJ2-7; D perhaps matches TRBD1 (5 bases). CDR1 is WNHNN and CDR2 is SYGVQD in the germline V gene (reference sequence). The CDR3 covers 16 residues. V was cut by 0 bases and J by 3 bases, with 15 bases left in between.

This clone was counted once. This rearrangement joins TRBV6-5 to TRBJ1-6, with D tentatively TRBD1 (5 bases). V shed 5 bases and J shed 9 bases, with 8 bases lying between them. The CDR3 sequence is 12 residues long. Germline V gene sequence: CDR1 MNHEY, CDR2 SVGAGI. CDR3 residues: CASSTGTSPLHF. The DNA of the CDR3 is TGTGCCAGCAGTACAGGAACTTCACCCCTCCACTTT.

The J gene is TRBJ1-2, the V gene TRBV30; D not certain. Germline V gene data show CDR1 as GTSNPN and CDR2 as SVGIG (reference sequence). This CDR3 is 13 amino acids long. The ends were cut back, 3 bases at V and 3 bases at J, with 11 bases in the middle. The CDR3 DNA follows: TGTGCCTGGAGGCCCGAGTCAGACTATGGCTACACCTTC. Encoded protein: CAWRPESDYGYTF.

This chain connects TRBV7-2 to TRBJ1-2; D is unresolved. Germline CDR1 is SGHTA and CDR2 is FQGNSA. CDR3 length: 14 amino acids. V was clipped by 2 bases and J by 4 bases, with 11 bases between them. CDR3 region: CASSLSPTSYGYTF. The CDR3 DNA reads as TGTGCCAGCAGCTTATCTCCCACGAGCTATGGCTACACCTTC.

This chain uses TRBV5-6 with TRBJ2-7; 11 nucleotides line up with TRBD2. The germline V gene encodes CDR1 SGHDT and CDR2 YYEEEE. V was clipped by 0 bases and J by 2 bases; unmatched bases: 7. This CDR3 comprises 17 residues. In DNA form, the CDR3 reads TGTGCCAGCAGCTTGGCTATGACTAGCGGGGAAACCTACGAGCAGTACTTC. It specifies CASSLAMTSGETYEQYF. Full variable domain (missing parts from reference TRBV5-6 and TRBJ2-7): DAGVTQSPTHLIKTRGQQVTLRCSPKSGHDTVSWYQQALGQGPQFIFQYYEEEERQRGNFPDRFSGHQFPNYSSELNVNALLLGDSALYLCASSLAMTSGETYEQYFGPGTRLTVT.

The gene calls are TRBV7-2 and TRBJ1-1; no clear D. Germline assignment: CDR1 SGHTA and CDR2 FQGNSA. The CDR3 has 11 residues. The ends were cut back, 5 bases at V and 10 bases at J, with 11 bases in the middle. The CDR3: CASSVDLRAFF. In DNA, the CDR3 is TGTGCCAGCAGCGTTGACTTACGAGCTTTCTTT.